These 31 T cell receptor beta chains were sequenced from one sample in a study of PD-L1 blockade in urothelial cancer (dated by TCRdb to 2016 to 2017). Library generation was performed with the immunoSEQ multiplex PCR assay. TCRdb mirrors the immuneACCESS table, restricted to in-frame sequences. Some clones are absent from its copies; in checked studies, under half trace to an unresolved V gene, and the reason for the others is unknown. The sample data list more than 60,000 clones, and 88% of these were observed just once. In total, the top ten clones hold about 10% of the sample. The sample's time point label is to be understood as: peripheral blood 6 weeks after treatment start. The sample here was PBMCs, taken around atezolizumab (anti-PD-L1) treatment. These receptor sequences come from a man between 60 and 75 years old with urothelial cancer.

The rearrangement uses TRBV30 and TRBJ1-2; D is unclear. Trimming removed 4 bases at V and 0 bases at J, with 18 bases between. Germline CDR1 is GTSNPN and CDR2 is SVGIG (reference sequence). The CDR3 is 16 residues long. CDR3 in DNA: TGTGCCTGGACTCGAGGCAAGGTTGACTCTAACTATGGCTACACCTTC. Translation: CAWTRGKVDSNYGYTF. Together with reference TRBV30 and TRBJ1-2, the CDR3 gives the full variable domain: SQTIHQWPATLVQPVGSPLSLECTVEGTSNPNLYWYRQAAGRGLQLLFYSVGIGQISSEVPQNLSASRPQDRQFILSSKKLLLSDSGFYLCAWTRGKVDSNYGYTFGSGTRLTVV.

J is TRBJ1-2 and V is TRBV7-2; D perhaps matches TRBD1 (5 bases). Germline V gene lookup returns CDR1 SGHTA and CDR2 FQGNSA. There are 15 residues in the CDR3. Deletions cut 2 bases from V and 3 bases from J, with 13 bases between. The CDR3 reads CASSLRITGDYGYTF. Written as DNA, the CDR3 is TGTGCCAGCAGCTTAAGGATTACAGGAGACTATGGCTACACCTTC.

The rearrangement links TRBV6-5 to TRBJ2-1; 8 bases are a match to TRBD2. Germline V gives CDR1 MNHEY, CDR2 SVGAGI. The CDR3 consists of 15 residues. V shed 0 bases, J shed 7 bases, and the junction held 5 bases outside the gene matches. The CDR3 DNA follows: TGTGCCAGCAGTTACTCGGCAGCGGGGGCTAATGAGCAGTTCTTC. Protein: CASSYSAAGANEQFF.

The rearrangement uses TRBV29-1 and TRBJ1-1, with D possibly TRBD1 on 5 matching bases. V was shortened by 6 bases and J by 0 bases, with 8 bases between the two germline ends. Germline V gives CDR1 SQVTM, CDR2 ANQGSEA. The length of the CDR3 is 12 residues. This CDR3 is CSVGHMNTEAFF. CDR3 bases: TGCAGCGTCGGACATATGAACACTGAAGCTTTCTTT.

The J gene is TRBJ1-4, the V gene TRBV15; D gene uncertain. There are 11 residues in the CDR3. Germline V gene lookup returns CDR1 LNHNV and CDR2 YYDKDF (reference sequence). Trimming removed 5 bases at V and 8 bases at J, with 6 bases between. CDR3 region: CATSDTEKLFF. The CDR3 coding sequence is TGTGCCACCAGCGATACAGAAAAACTGTTTTTT.

The rearrangement uses TRBV28 and TRBJ2-7, with D possibly being TRBD1 (5 bases). V lost 10 bases and J 3 bases, leaving 22 bases between the germline ends. Germline values: CDR1 MDHEN, CDR2 SYDVKM. The CDR3 length is 15 residues. The CDR3 spells CAISLRLGPSYEQYF. The CDR3 DNA sequence: TGTGCCATCTCCCTACGTTTGGGGCCGAGCTACGAGCAGTACTTC.

This clone has just one count. The chain couples TRBV28 to TRBJ2-1, with TRBD1 matching over 7 bases. V shed 1 base, J shed 2 bases, and the junction held 2 bases outside the gene matches. The CDR3 runs 15 residues. Looked up from germline, CDR1 is MDHEN and CDR2 is SYDVKM. The CDR3, as DNA: TGTGCCAGCAGTTTATATCAGGGGGCCTACAATGAGCAGTTCTTC. This codes for CASSLYQGAYNEQFF.

This clone came up once. The rearrangement links TRBV11-2 to TRBJ1-1; TRBD1 agrees at 11 bases. This CDR3 is 16 amino acids long. V lost 2 bases and J lost 3; bases outside the gene matches: 5. Looked up from germline, CDR1 is SGHAT and CDR2 is FQNNGV. The CDR3 bases are TGTGCCAGCAGCTTAAGGTGGACAGGGGGCCACACTGAAGCTTTCTTT. This sequence encodes CASSLRWTGGHTEAFF. Complete variable domain (other parts from reference TRBV11-2 and TRBJ1-1): EAGVAQSPRYKIIEKRQSVAFWCNPISGHATLYWYQQILGQGPKLLIQFQNNGVVDDSQLPKDRFSAERLKGVDSTLKIQPAKLEDSAVYLCASSLRWTGGHTEAFFGQGTRLTVV.

This chain uses TRBV19 with TRBJ2-3; TRBD1 matches 8 bases. The V segment lost 2 bases and the J segment 0 bases; nucleotides outside the gene matches: 16. CDR3 size: 20 residues. Germline CDR1 and CDR2: LNHDA and SQIVND (reference sequence). Here the CDR3 reads CASSIWTGILIRGSTDTQYF. In DNA form, the CDR3 reads TGTGCCAGTAGTATATGGACAGGGATTTTGATCAGGGGTAGCACAGATACGCAGTATTTT. Combining the CDR3 with reference TRBV19 and TRBJ2-3 gives the whole variable domain DGGITQSPKYLFRKEGQNVTLSCEQNLNHDAMYWYRQDPGQGLRLIYYSQIVNDFQKGDIAEGYSVSREKKESFPLTVTSAQKNPTAFYLCASSIWTGILIRGSTDTQYFGPGTRLTVL.

The rearrangement links TRBV10-3 to TRBJ1-2; TRBD1 matches 7 bases. From germline, CDR1 is ENHRY and CDR2 SYGVKD. After removal of 4 bases from V and 1 base from J, the junction contained 6 bases not matched to a gene. This CDR3 contains 15 residues. CDR3 amino acids: CAISGTGEGNYGYTF. DNA of the CDR3: TGTGCCATCAGTGGGACAGGCGAGGGTAACTATGGCTACACCTTC.

Worth noting for this clone: Other DNA sequences of this sample code for an identical CDR3. This sequence joins TRBV4-2 and TRBJ2-7; 8 nucleotides align to TRBD1. Unmatched junction bases numbered 3, after V lost 4 bases and J lost 1 base. CDR1 and CDR2 (germline): LGHNA, YNFKEQ. The CDR3 consists of 14 residues. In nucleotides, the CDR3 is TGTGCCAGCAGCCGAGGGACAGGTTCCTACGAGCAGTACTTC. Residues: CASSRGTGSYEQYF.

The rearrangement links TRBV11-3 to TRBJ2-7; 7 bases match TRBD1. Unmatched junction bases numbered 9, after V lost 1 base and J lost 0 bases. Germline loops: CDR1 SGHNT, CDR2 YENEEA. The CDR3 runs 17 residues. The CDR3 sequence is CASSLVWDSVSSYEQYF. DNA for the CDR3: TGTGCCAGCAGCTTAGTTTGGGACAGCGTAAGCTCCTACGAGCAGTACTTC.

This chain links TRBV7-3 with TRBJ1-1, with D uncertain. Germline CDR1 SGHTA, CDR2 FQGTGA. This CDR3 has 13 amino acids. V lost 6 bases, J lost 0 bases, and 8 bases lay in between. Written as DNA, the CDR3 is TGTGCCAGCAGAAGCAATGTGAACACTGAAGCTTTCTTT. As protein: CASRSNVNTEAFF.

This clone was recorded once. The rearrangement links TRBV7-3 to TRBJ2-1; 15 bases map to TRBD2. The V gene end was trimmed by 5 bases and the J gene end by 7 bases; junction bases not matched to a gene: 6. This CDR3 has 16 residues. CDR1 SGHTA and CDR2 FQGTGA come from the germline V gene. As DNA, the CDR3 is TGTGCCAGCAGCCGGGGACTAGCGGGGGGAGTTAATGAGCAGTTCTTC. It is translated as CASSRGLAGGVNEQFF.

The chain links TRBV19 to TRBJ2-3; D might be TRBD2 (6 bases). V lost 1 base to trimming and J lost 6 bases, with 11 bases between them. This CDR3 is built from 14 residues. The germline V gene encodes CDR1 LNHDA and CDR2 SQIVND (reference sequence). CDR3 nucleotide sequence: TGTGCCAGTAGTATAGGGGGGGACCTTGATACGCAGTATTTT. It is translated as CASSIGGDLDTQYF.

This clone was observed a single time. V gene TRBV28 combines with J gene TRBJ2-7; 8 positions agree with TRBD2. CDR3 size: 16 residues. Looked up from germline, CDR1 is MDHEN and CDR2 is SYDVKM. V lost 2 bases to trimming and J lost 7 bases; unmatched junction nucleotides: 13. The chain's CDR3 is CASSLIPGAGGGEQYF. In DNA form, the CDR3 reads TGTGCCAGCAGTTTAATCCCCGGGGCCGGGGGGGGAGAGCAGTACTTC.

This chain joins TRBV14 and TRBJ2-2, with D hard to call. CDR1 and CDR2 (germline): SGHDN, FVKESK. The CDR3 length is 13 residues. Trimming shortened V by 0 bases and J by 5 bases, and 4 bases separated the two germline ends. CDR3 coding DNA: TGTGCCAGCAGCCAAGATTTAACCGGGGAGCTGTTTTTT. It codes for CASSQDLTGELFF. Combining the CDR3 with reference TRBV14 and TRBJ2-2 gives the whole variable domain EAGVTQFPSHSVIEKGQTVTLRCDPISGHDNLYWYRRVMGKEIKFLLHFVKESKQDESGMPNNRFLAERTGGTYSTLKVQPAELEDSGVYFCASSQDLTGELFFGEGSRLTVL.

This chain links TRBV29-1 with TRBJ2-7; no clear D. Between the trimmed V and J ends, which lost 1 base and 2 bases, there was a span of 9 bases. The CDR3 runs to 13 residues. Germline V gene lookup returns CDR1 SQVTM and CDR2 ANQGSEA. CDR3 protein: CSVEGGTTYEQYF. CDR3 DNA: TGCAGCGTTGAAGGTGGCACTACCTACGAGCAGTACTTC.

This clone was recorded a few times. This sequence joins TRBV27 and TRBJ2-2, with unresolved D. V was shortened by 0 bases and J by 7 bases, with 6 bases between the two germline ends. The V gene's germline CDR1 is MNHEY and CDR2 SMNVEV (reference sequence). This CDR3 region has 13 residues. In DNA, the CDR3 is TGTGCCAGCAGTTTATCTTACGGCGGGGAGCTGTTTTTT. Translated, it gives CASSLSYGGELFF.

V usage is TRBV18 and J usage is TRBJ2-7; D unclear. Per germline, CDR1 KGHSH and CDR2 LQKENI. CDR3 length: 15 residues. V was trimmed by 2 bases and J by 3 bases, leaving 14 bases between them. The CDR3 region has the DNA TGTGCCAGCTCACCAGTAGGCAGTCTAGACTACGAGCAGTACTTC. As protein: CASSPVGSLDYEQYF.

The chain uses TRBV19 and TRBJ1-1; unclear D gene. There are 15 residues in the CDR3. Germline CDR1 and CDR2: LNHDA and SQIVND (reference sequence). V lost 7 bases to trimming and J lost 4 bases, with 19 bases between them. The CDR3: CASTPWEAGTTEAFF. CDR3 DNA: TGTGCCAGTACCCCGTGGGAGGCCGGAACCACTGAAGCTTTCTTT.

J is TRBJ1-2 and V is TRBV11-3; 9 bases are shared with TRBD1. V shed 4 bases, J shed 1 base, and the junction held 10 bases outside the gene matches. The CDR3 contains 17 residues. Germline CDR1 is SGHNT and CDR2 is YENEEA. The CDR3 loop reads CASSSQAGTGRNYGYTF. In nucleotides, the CDR3 is TGTGCCAGCAGCTCTCAGGCCGGGACAGGGCGTAACTATGGCTACACCTTC.

This rearrangement joins TRBV6-5 to TRBJ2-7, with 8 bases lining up with TRBD1. The junction had 5 bases not matched to a gene; V was cut back by 4 bases and J by 0 bases. Germline V lookup: CDR1 MNHEY, CDR2 SVGAGI. The CDR3 spans 15 residues. In DNA form, the CDR3 reads TGTGCCAGCAGTTGGGACAGGAGCAGCTCCTACGAGCAGTACTTC. Translating gives CASSWDRSSSYEQYF.

V and J are TRBV28 and TRBJ2-7, with 7 bases lining up with TRBD2. CDR3 length: 15 residues. Losses at the gene ends were 2 bases for V and 6 bases for J; bases not matched to a gene: 10. Germline V gene lookup returns CDR1 MDHEN and CDR2 SYDVKM. The DNA for the CDR3 is TGTGCCAGCAGTTTAGGGGGGAGGGGTTCGGGCGAGCAGTACTTC. Amino acids: CASSLGGRGSGEQYF.

The gene calls are TRBV18 and TRBJ1-1; possible D gene TRBD1, 6 bases. CDR1 KGHSH and CDR2 LQKENI come from the germline V gene. V shed 1 base and J shed 0 bases, with 15 bases lying between them. The CDR3 spans 17 residues. CDR3 amino acids: CASSPRAIQGMNTEAFF. CDR3 coding DNA: TGTGCCAGCTCACCACGCGCCATACAGGGAATGAACACTGAAGCTTTCTTT.

This clone was picked up one time. This rearrangement joins TRBV10-3 to TRBJ2-2, with TRBD2 matching over 10 bases. The germline V gene has CDR1 ENHRY and CDR2 SYGVKD. With 4 bases clipped from V and 5 bases from J, the junction kept 1 base outside the gene matches. This CDR3 comprises 14 residues. Here the CDR3 DNA reads TGTGCCATCAGTGCTAGCGGGAGTACCGGGGAGCTGTTTTTT. Translated, it gives CAISASGSTGELFF.

This clone was observed once. The V call is TRBV11-3, the J call TRBJ2-3, with D possibly being TRBD2 (6 bases). The germline V and J ends were trimmed by 5 bases and 5 bases, with 14 bases remaining between them. Germline V gene lookup returns CDR1 SGHNT and CDR2 YENEEA. There are 14 residues in the CDR3. The CDR3 spells CASSLRGPLDTQYF. As DNA, the CDR3 is TGTGCCAGCAGCCTGCGGGGCCCCCTAGATACGCAGTATTTT.

The chain uses TRBV5-1 and TRBJ2-2, with 9 bases identical to TRBD2. Germline V gives CDR1 SGHRS, CDR2 YFSETQ. The CDR3 runs to 18 residues. The ends lost 3 bases at V and 6 bases at J; junction bases unmatched: 15. Here the CDR3 reads CASSSFMLGGRAAGELFF. The CDR3, as DNA: TGCGCCAGCAGCTCCTTCATGCTGGGCGGGAGGGCCGCCGGGGAGCTGTTTTTT.

J is TRBJ2-2 and V is TRBV2; 12 bases agree with TRBD1. The CDR3 runs to 14 residues. CDR1 and CDR2 from the germline V gene are SNHLY and FYNNEI. With V trimmed by 6 bases and J by 6 bases, 2 bases remained unmatched. The chain's CDR3 is CASRRDRGPGELFF. The CDR3 region has the DNA TGTGCCAGCAGAAGGGACAGGGGGCCCGGGGAGCTGTTTTTT.

V and J are TRBV30 and TRBJ1-5; D is unresolved. CDR1 and CDR2 (germline): GTSNPN, SVGIG (reference sequence). The CDR3 spans 15 residues. The V gene lost 1 base and the J gene lost 0 bases, with 10 bases spanning the gap. The CDR3 reads CAWSETSDSNQPQHF. The CDR3 coding sequence is TGTGCCTGGAGTGAAACATCTGATAGCAATCAGCCCCAGCATTTT. Together with reference TRBV30 and TRBJ1-5, the CDR3 gives the full variable domain: SQTIHQWPATLVQPVGSPLSLECTVEGTSNPNLYWYRQAAGRGLQLLFYSVGIGQISSEVPQNLSASRPQDRQFILSSKKLLLSDSGFYLCAWSETSDSNQPQHFGDGTRLSIL.

This chain links TRBV6-1 with TRBJ2-1; 12 bases line up with TRBD2. This CDR3 is built from 15 residues. Trimming took 6 bases from V and 10 from J; bases not matched to a gene: 10. The germline CDR1 and CDR2 sequences are MNHNS and SASEGT. The CDR3 DNA sequence: TGTGCCAGCAGCCGACTAGCGGGAGAATTCGGGGAGCAGTTCTTC. It encodes CASSRLAGEFGEQFF.